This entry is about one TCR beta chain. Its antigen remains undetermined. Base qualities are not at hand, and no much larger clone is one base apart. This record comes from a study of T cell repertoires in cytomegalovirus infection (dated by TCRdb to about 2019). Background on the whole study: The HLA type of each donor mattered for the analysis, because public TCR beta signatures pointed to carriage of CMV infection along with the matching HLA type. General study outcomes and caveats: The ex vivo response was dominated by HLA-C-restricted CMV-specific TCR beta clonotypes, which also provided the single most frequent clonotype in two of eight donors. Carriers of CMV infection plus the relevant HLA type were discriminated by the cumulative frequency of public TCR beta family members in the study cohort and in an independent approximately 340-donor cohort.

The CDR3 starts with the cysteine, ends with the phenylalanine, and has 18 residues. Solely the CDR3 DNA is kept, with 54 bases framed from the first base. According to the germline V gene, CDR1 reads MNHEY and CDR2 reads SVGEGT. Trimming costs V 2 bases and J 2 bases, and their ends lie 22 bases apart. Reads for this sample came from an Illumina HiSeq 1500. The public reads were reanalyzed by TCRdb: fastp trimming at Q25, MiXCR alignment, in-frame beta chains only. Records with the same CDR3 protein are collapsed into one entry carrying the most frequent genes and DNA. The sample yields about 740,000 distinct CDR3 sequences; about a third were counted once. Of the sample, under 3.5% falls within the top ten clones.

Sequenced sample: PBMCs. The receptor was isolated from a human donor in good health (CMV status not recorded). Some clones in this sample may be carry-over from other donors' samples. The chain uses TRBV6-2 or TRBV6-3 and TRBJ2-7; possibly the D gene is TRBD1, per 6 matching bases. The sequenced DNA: TGTGCCAGCAGTTACGCGATTCTTCGGACAGCCTTGCCCTACGAGCAGTACTTC. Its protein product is CASSYAILRTALPYEQYF.